This passage covers 8 T cell receptor beta chains from one sample sequenced in a study of blood T cell repertoires in COVID-19. The table came from immunoSEQ multiplex PCR; TCRdb's copy has only in-frame clones and leaves some out. In the table there are 200,000 to 300,000 clones, around 85% of which are singletons. The specimen was peripheral blood. The receptors here all came from a woman aged 60 to 75 with active or convalescent COVID-19.

This clone has just a few counts. This sequence joins TRBV7-2 and TRBJ2-7, with D maybe TRBD1 (6 bases). Germline CDR1 reads SGHTA; CDR2 reads FQGNSA. The germline V and J ends were trimmed by 4 bases and 5 bases, with 18 bases remaining between them. This CDR3 comprises 15 residues. The CDR3 loop is CASSYVTGFRDEQYF. The DNA of the CDR3 is TGTGCCAGCAGCTACGTAACAGGGTTTAGGGACGAGCAGTACTTC.

The chain recombines TRBV27 with TRBJ2-2, with D tentatively TRBD1 (5 bases). From germline, CDR1 is MNHEY and CDR2 SMNVEV (reference sequence). V shed 3 bases and J shed 4 bases, with 9 bases lying between them. CDR3 length equals 14 residues. CDR3 bases: TGTGCCAGCAGTTTCGCCAGGGCCACCGGGGAGCTGTTTTTT. It codes for CASSFARATGELFF.

The genes are TRBV9 and TRBJ2-5; 12 positions agree with TRBD2. CDR1 is SGDLS, CDR2 YYNGEE, per germline. The CDR3 runs 18 residues. V dropped 1 base and J dropped 5; count of bases not matched to a gene: 12. The CDR3 sequence is CASSVTTSGRGGVETQYF. The CDR3 bases are TGTGCCAGCAGCGTAACGACTAGCGGGAGAGGAGGGGTCGAGACCCAGTACTTC.

The V and J genes are TRBV6-5 and TRBJ1-2; 7 nucleotides line up with TRBD1. The CDR3 spans 15 residues. V shed 5 bases and J 1 base; nucleotides not matched to a gene: 7. Per the germline V gene, CDR1 is MNHEY and CDR2 is SVGAGI. CDR3: CASSPAGTVNYGYTF. CDR3 nucleotides: TGTGCCAGCAGTCCTGCCGGGACAGTTAACTATGGCTACACCTTC.

The J gene is TRBJ2-6, the V gene TRBV7-3, with 8 nucleotides matching TRBD2. Germline V gene data show CDR1 as SGHTA and CDR2 as FQGTGA. The CDR3 extends over 17 amino acids. Trimming at V came to 5 bases and at J to 3 bases, leaving 9 bases not matched to a gene. CDR3 nucleotide sequence: TGTGCCAGCAGCCCAGGGCTAGCGGGCTTTGGGGCCAACGTCCTGACTTTC. Its translation: CASSPGLAGFGANVLTF.

The V call is TRBV30, the J call TRBJ2-7; 8 bases line up with TRBD2. J lost 6 bases, V lost 2 bases, and 3 bases had no gene match. The CDR3 runs to 12 residues. The V gene's germline CDR1 is GTSNPN and CDR2 SVGIG (reference sequence). The CDR3 DNA is TGTGCCTGGAGTCTAAGCGGGGGCGAGCAGTACTTC. It yields the protein CAWSLSGGEQYF.

This chain uses TRBV4-2 with TRBJ2-3, with 8 bases fitting TRBD2. CDR3 length equals 16 residues. Germline V gene data show CDR1 as LGHNA and CDR2 as YNFKEQ. V gave up 0 bases and J gave up 6 bases; unmatched junction bases: 8. This chain's CDR3 is CASSQDQTGGLDTQYF. The DNA for the CDR3 is TGTGCCAGCAGCCAAGATCAGACGGGAGGGTTGGATACGCAGTATTTT.

Worth noting for this clone: Relative to the germline gene, one junction end is altered; a read error may explain this. This rearrangement joins TRBV7-7 to TRBJ2-1; 9 nucleotides agree with TRBD2. Germline CDR1 is SSHAT and CDR2 is FNYEAQ (reference sequence). The CDR3 extends over 16 amino acids. This CDR3 reads CASSSLAGVSYNEQFF. The DNA for the CDR3 is TGTGCTAGCAGCTCATTAGCGGGAGTTTCCTACAATGAGCAGTTCTTC.